This is a list of T cell receptor beta chains from one sample in a study of T cells after yellow fever vaccination. TCRdb independently ran MiXCR on the 5' RACE reads; one entry per CDR3 protein. The table includes under 50,000 distinct CDR3 sequences, more than 6% detected once. Here the sequenced sample was PBMCs, either bulk or a sorted T-cell subset (CD4+, CD8+, memory, or dextramer-sorted; not recorded which), taken 45 days after the yellow fever booster vaccination. The receptors were sampled from a man under 40 who received the YFV17D yellow fever vaccine. CDR3s include the opening cysteine and the closing phenylalanine or tryptophan. Fields, in order: CDR3 protein, V gene, D gene. A D gene is named only where the DNA matches it firmly.

CAISPGQIVYGYTF | TRBV10-3 | -
CLCLLAGDTGELFF | TRBV20-1 | TRBD2
CASSPYSTDTQYF | TRBV11-2 | -
CASSSINPGELFF | TRBV12-3/TRBV12-4 | -
CASSPMTRPTSFGANVLTF | TRBV18 | -
CSARQDGQGGVEQYF | TRBV20-1 | TRBD1
CASSFGPGDSTDTQYF | TRBV12-3/TRBV12-4 | -
CASSYLPSGRTGELFF | TRBV12-3/TRBV12-4 | -
CSVPVVVSAGGGYTF | TRBV29-1 | -
CSVSSAERGAYEQYF | TRBV20-1 | TRBD2
CAIKRAAYNEQFF | TRBV10-3 | -
CASSFEGRTGELFF | TRBV27 | -
CASSSRDLVYGYTF | TRBV27 | -
CASSYTDTQYF | TRBV9 | -
CASRGTGSYEQYF | TRBV2 | TRBD1
CAISESNRLETQYF | TRBV10-3 | -
CASSTDRASSYNEQFF | TRBV5-4 | TRBD1
CASSLNGGLGTNEKLFF | TRBV7-9 | -
CASSFGTGRDEQFF | TRBV5-5 | TRBD1
CASSRVRSQYEQYF | TRBV4-2 | -
CSARIAGGLSYEQYF | TRBV20-1 | TRBD2
CASSPGLTTRSAGEQYF | TRBV7-2 | -
CSAREQDNSPLHF | TRBV20-1 | -
CASSPGTSTKTQYF | TRBV27 | TRBD2
CASSGIGDYNEQFF | TRBV7-8 | -
CASSRGLLGEQYF | TRBV18 | TRBD1
CASSQTGATNEKLFF | TRBV4-2 | -
CASSPWSSGSRAEQYF | TRBV18 | TRBD2
CATRPSKPPYEQYF | TRBV6-5 | -
CASSYQRGGDTQYF | TRBV6-5 | TRBD2
CAWSVQSRDEQFF | TRBV30 | -
CASSESTHIAGEQFF | TRBV25-1 | -
CASSFTAIDTQYF | TRBV7-9 | -
CASSLSVSDNEQFF | TRBV7-2 | -
CASSLTGGELFF | TRBV11-2 | -
CASSFGGLDQPQHF | TRBV12-3/TRBV12-4 | -
CSVLALTYEQYF | TRBV29-1 | TRBD2
CASSPSRRTEQYF | TRBV7-8 | -
CASSFQGPYEQYF | TRBV12-3/TRBV12-4 | -
CASSEGGPDYEQYF | TRBV10-1 | -
CSVPGGLGQFF | TRBV29-1 | TRBD2